This TCR beta chain appears in the sequencing data of a study of sequential checkpoint blockade in melanoma. Study context: More than 20 patients had tumor biopsies before treatment and at week 13.

Repertoires were generated with immunoSEQ multiplex PCR, while TCRdb's copy carries only in-frame clones and drops some. The sample shows 4,000 or so clones, 15% to 20% of them seen only once. With V trimmed by 5 bases and J by 3 bases, 7 bases remained unmatched. The germline CDR1 and CDR2 sequences are SGHNT and YENEEA. The CDR3 is 14 residues long. This clone has a handful of counts. Stated treatment: randomized to nivolumab then ipilimumab (arm A) or the reverse (arm B). The source is a human patient with melanoma. Some clones in this sample may be carry-over from other donors' samples. The V and J genes are TRBV11-3 and TRBJ2-7, with 7 bases matching TRBD2. The starting material was tumor tissue (inferred from file names), obtained from a patient given nivolumab and ipilimumab in sequence. CDR3 DNA: TGTGCCAGCAGCCTGGACCCGGGGGGCTACGAGCAGTACTTC. Encoded protein: CASSLDPGGYEQYF.